This is a list of T cell receptor beta chains from one sample in a study of cytomegalovirus exposure and HLA in healthy donors. Assay used: immunoSEQ multiplex PCR; TCRdb lists only in-frame clones, some missing. The sample consists of about 140,000 clones, 80% of them appearing once. The source material was PBMCs. All receptors come from a female donor in good health and CMV-seronegative. Each CDR3 is given with its conserved first and last residue. A D gene is named only where the DNA matches it firmly. A row's size may be missing; if present it is once, few, many or a size class.

>TRBV9|TRBD1|12|TRBJ1-1|NA
CASSVDRGEAFF
TGTGCCAGCAGCGTTGACAGGGGAGAGGCTTTCTTT
>TRBV27|TRBD1|14|TRBJ2-3|NA
CATRGQGVADTQYF
TGTGCCACCCGAGGGCAGGGGGTGGCAGATACGCAGTATTTT
>TRBV2|NA|15|TRBJ2-1|once
CASSTHRGGYNEQFF
TGTGCCAGCAGTACCCACAGGGGAGGCTACAATGAGCAGTTCTTC
>TRBV13|TRBD1|14|TRBJ2-7|NA
CASTAGTGTHEQYF
TGTGCCAGCACCGCCGGGACAGGGACCCACGAGCAGTACTTC
>TRBV5-1|TRBD1|15|TRBJ2-3|NA
CASSLVQGGTDTQYF
TGCGCCAGCAGCTTGGTACAGGGGGGCACAGATACGCAGTATTTT
>TRBV10-3|NA|14|TRBJ2-5|NA
CAISEPGPKETQYF
TGTGCCATCAGTGAGCCAGGGCCAAAAGAGACCCAGTACTTC
>TRBV10-3|TRBD1|13|TRBJ1-1|once
CATWTGQNTEAFF
TGTGCCACCTGGACAGGGCAGAACACTGAAGCTTTCTTT
>TRBV6-1|NA|17|TRBJ1-3|NA
CASSDRSPGGSGNTIYF
TGTGCCAGCAGTGATCGATCCCCTGGAGGGTCAGGAAACACCATATATTTT
>TRBV30|TRBD2|15|TRBJ2-7|NA
CAWSVGLAGAYEQYF
TGTGCCTGGAGTGTAGGACTAGCGGGAGCCTACGAGCAGTACTTC
>TRBV5-1|TRBD2|18|TRBJ2-5|NA
CASSPGTSGRAGLETQYF
TGCGCCAGCAGCCCCGGGACTAGCGGGAGGGCAGGATTAGAGACCCAGTACTTC
>TRBV4-1|NA|16|TRBJ1-1|few
CASSVAGGTVNTEAFF
TGCGCCAGCAGCGTAGCCGGAGGAACAGTCAACACTGAAGCTTTCTTT
>TRBV19|NA|14|TRBJ2-2|once
CASSIVQGNGELFF
TGTGCCAGTAGTATAGTGCAGGGCAACGGGGAGCTGTTTTTT
>TRBV27|TRBD1|14|TRBJ1-1|NA
CASMTGRGDTEAFF
TGTGCCAGCATGACAGGGCGGGGAGACACTGAAGCTTTCTTT
>TRBV4-1|TRBD2|18|TRBJ2-7|NA
CASSQDLVGLAGSDEQYF
TGCGCCAGCAGCCAAGATCTCGTAGGACTAGCGGGATCGGACGAGCAGTACTTC
>TRBV4-2|TRBD1|15|TRBJ1-5|NA
CASSQVVTGDQPQHF
TGTGCCAGCAGCCAAGTGGTGACAGGGGATCAGCCCCAGCATTTT
>TRBV30|TRBD2|14|TRBJ2-1|NA
CAWSVLAGGTEQFF
TGTGCCTGGAGTGTACTAGCGGGAGGCACTGAGCAGTTCTTC
>TRBV30|NA|14|TRBJ2-7|NA
CAWGWGSATYEQYF
TGTGCCTGGGGATGGGGTAGCGCAACCTACGAGCAGTACTTC
>TRBV28|NA|14|TRBJ2-1|NA
CASSLYQGYNEQFF
TGTGCCAGCAGTTTATACCAGGGGTACAATGAGCAGTTCTTC
>TRBV10-2|NA|12|TRBJ1-1|NA
CASSVGDTEAFF
TGCGCCAGCAGTGTCGGGGACACTGAAGCTTTCTTT
>TRBV6-1|TRBD1|14|TRBJ1-4|NA
CASSEGQGNEKLFF
TGTGCCAGCAGTGAGGGACAGGGAAATGAAAAACTGTTTTTT
>TRBV30|NA|11|TRBJ2-7|NA
CAWARAYEQYF
TGTGCCTGGGCCCGGGCCTACGAGCAGTACTTC
>TRBV5-1|TRBD1|13|TRBJ1-2|NA
CASREQGSYGYTF
TGCGCCAGCAGGGAACAGGGGAGCTATGGCTACACCTTC
>TRBV27|NA|12|TRBJ2-1|once
CASSLQGTEQFF
TGTGCCAGCAGTTTACAGGGAACTGAGCAGTTCTTC
>TRBV9|TRBD2|15|TRBJ2-3|NA
CASSVGTSGTDTQYF
TGTGCCAGCAGCGTAGGGACTAGCGGGACCGATACGCAGTATTTT
>TRBV5-6|TRBD2|15|TRBJ2-3|NA
CASSPTSGKVDTQYF
TGTGCCAGCAGTCCGACTAGCGGGAAAGTAGATACGCAGTATTTT
>TRBV28|NA|14|TRBJ2-1|NA
CASSFGGGTIEQFF
TGTGCCAGCAGTTTTGGGGGCGGGACTATTGAGCAGTTCTTC
>TRBV27|TRBD1|14|TRBJ1-5|NA
CASGRDRDNQPQHF
TGTGCCAGCGGAAGGGACAGGGATAATCAGCCCCAGCATTTT
>TRBV5-1|TRBD2|14|TRBJ2-7|NA
CASSLEGGRMEQYF
TGCGCCAGCAGCTTGGAGGGCGGGAGAATGGAGCAGTACTTC
>TRBV6-5|NA|13|TRBJ2-2|NA
CASKQLSTGELFF
TGTGCCAGCAAACAGTTGAGCACCGGGGAGCTGTTTTTT